The rows below give T cell receptor beta chains drawn from one sample of a study of early T cells in non-severe SARS-CoV-2 infection. TCRdb re-derived calls from the 5' RACE reads in MiXCR, one entry per CDR3 protein. The sample includes around 78,000 distinct CDR3 sequences, roughly an eighth of them seen just once. Source material: whole blood. The receptors originated from an adult who was a healthcare worker with PCR-confirmed SARS-CoV-2 infection or an uninfected control (not recorded which). Both conserved end residues are part of each CDR3. D genes are given only for firm matches. Not all rows give a size; the values are once, few, many and, for expanded clones, a class.

>.|few|TRBV7-9|13|TRBJ2-2
CAAGGSNTGELFF
TGTGCCGCCGGGGGATCGAACACCGGGGAGCTGTTTTTT
>.|few|TRBV10-2|13|TRBJ2-1
CASSSGGRHEQFF
TGCGCCAGCAGTTCCGGGGGAAGGCATGAGCAGTTCTTC
>.|few|TRBV2|15|TRBJ2-7
CAIQLGQTLSYEQYF
TGTGCCATTCAATTGGGGCAGACGCTCTCCTACGAGCAGTACTTC
>.|many|TRBV10-3|17|TRBJ2-1
CAISGFDGGGSYNEQFF
TGTGCCATCAGTGGGTTTGATGGGGGAGGCTCCTACAATGAGCAGTTCTTC
>.|.|TRBV4-2|16|TRBJ1-2
CASSQGSEGEDYGYTF
TGTGCCAGCAGCCAAGGTTCAGAGGGAGAGGACTATGGCTACACCTTC
>.|many|TRBV29-1|13|TRBJ2-1
CSVRGGGRNEQFF
TGCAGCGTTAGAGGCGGGGGCAGGAATGAGCAGTTCTTC
>.|.|TRBV15|15|TRBJ2-5
CATSSPLGLSETQYF
TGTGCCACCAGCTCCCCCCTCGGCTTGTCGGAGACCCAGTACTTC
>.|.|TRBV9|13|TRBJ2-3
CASSAERPDTQYF
TGTGCCAGCAGCGCCGAAAGGCCAGATACGCAGTATTTT
>.|.|TRBV7-9|11|TRBJ2-7
CASSLVNEQYF
TGTGCCAGCAGCTTGGTCAACGAGCAGTACTTC
>.|.|TRBV10-3|12|TRBJ2-1
CAIRIRKNEQFF
TGTGCCATCAGAATTCGGAAAAATGAGCAGTTCTTC
>TRBD1|many|TRBV5-1|14|TRBJ1-1
CASSSGQKNTEAFF
TGCGCCAGCAGCTCGGGACAGAAGAACACTGAAGCTTTCTTT
>.|few|TRBV29-1|13|TRBJ2-1
CSVLDEDYNEQFF
TGCAGCGTGTTGGACGAGGACTACAATGAGCAGTTCTTC
>TRBD1|many|TRBV18|15|TRBJ1-5
CASSPTGQSNQPQHF
TGTGCCAGCTCACCTACGGGACAGTCCAATCAGCCCCAGCATTTT
>.|.|TRBV5-1|15|TRBJ2-1
CASSLNTDRRNEQFF
TGCGCCAGCAGCTTGAACACTGACCGAAGGAATGAGCAGTTCTTC
>TRBD1|.|TRBV18|15|TRBJ2-7
CASSPSGTGAWGQYF
TGTGCCAGCTCACCCTCCGGGACAGGGGCCTGGGGGCAGTACTTC
>TRBD1|many|TRBV13|13|TRBJ1-1
CASSVTGDHKAFF
TGTGCCAGCAGCGTGACAGGGGACCACAAAGCTTTCTTT
>.|few|TRBV12-5|12|TRBJ2-1
CASGRSVGEQFF
TGTGCTAGTGGTCGTAGCGTGGGTGAGCAGTTCTTC
>.|many|TRBV7-9|14|TRBJ2-5
CASSSGLYTETQYF
TGTGCCAGCAGCTCCGGACTATACACCGAGACCCAGTACTTC
>TRBD1|many|TRBV7-6|15|TRBJ2-1
CASSLMGQGNNEQFF
TGTGCCAGCAGCTTAATGGGACAGGGTAACAATGAGCAGTTCTTC
>TRBD2|few|TRBV5-1|16|TRBJ2-5
CASSLGAGGLSETQYF
TGCGCCAGCAGCTTGGGAGCGGGAGGGCTGTCAGAGACCCAGTACTTC
>.|few|TRBV7-2|16|TRBJ2-5
CASSLAGLGLQETQYF
TGTGCCAGCAGCTTAGCGGGACTTGGGCTCCAAGAGACCCAGTACTTC
>.|many|TRBV2|14|TRBJ2-7
CASSEASGTYEQYF
TGTGCCAGCAGTGAAGCGAGCGGCACCTACGAGCAGTACTTC